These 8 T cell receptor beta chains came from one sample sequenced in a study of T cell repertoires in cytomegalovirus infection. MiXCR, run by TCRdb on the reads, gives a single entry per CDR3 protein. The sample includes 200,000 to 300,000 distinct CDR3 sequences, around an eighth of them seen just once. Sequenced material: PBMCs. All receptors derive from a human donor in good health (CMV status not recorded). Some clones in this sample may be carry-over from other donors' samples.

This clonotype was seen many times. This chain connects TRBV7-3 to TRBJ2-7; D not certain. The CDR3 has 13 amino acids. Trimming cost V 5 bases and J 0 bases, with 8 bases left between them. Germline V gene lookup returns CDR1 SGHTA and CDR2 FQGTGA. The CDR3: CASSPSPSYEQYF. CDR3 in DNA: TGTGCCAGCAGCCCGTCACCCTCCTACGAGCAGTACTTC.

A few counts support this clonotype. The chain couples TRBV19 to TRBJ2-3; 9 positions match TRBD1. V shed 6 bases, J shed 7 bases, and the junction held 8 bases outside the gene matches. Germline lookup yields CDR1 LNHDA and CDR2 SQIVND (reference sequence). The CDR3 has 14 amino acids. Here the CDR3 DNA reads TGTGCCAGTAGGCGGACAGGGGTTGAGCATACGCAGTATTTT. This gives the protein CASRRTGVEHTQYF.

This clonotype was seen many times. The CDR3 here is CASSLKAGAGSTEAFF. In nucleotides, the CDR3 is TGTGCCAGCAGCTTAAAGGCGGGGGCAGGGAGCACTGAAGCTTTCTTT. The V gene is TRBV7-3, the J gene TRBJ1-1; a possible D gene is TRBD1 (6 bases). This CDR3 has 16 amino acids. Trimming stripped 1 base from V and 4 bases from J, with 16 bases between. CDR1 SGHTA and CDR2 FQGTGA come from the germline V gene.

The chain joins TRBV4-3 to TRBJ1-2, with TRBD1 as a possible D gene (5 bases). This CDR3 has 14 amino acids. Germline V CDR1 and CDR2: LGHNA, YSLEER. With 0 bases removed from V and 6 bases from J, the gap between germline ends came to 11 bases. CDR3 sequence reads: CASSQDFWGNGYTF. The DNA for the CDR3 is TGCGCCAGCAGCCAAGATTTTTGGGGGAATGGCTACACCTTC.

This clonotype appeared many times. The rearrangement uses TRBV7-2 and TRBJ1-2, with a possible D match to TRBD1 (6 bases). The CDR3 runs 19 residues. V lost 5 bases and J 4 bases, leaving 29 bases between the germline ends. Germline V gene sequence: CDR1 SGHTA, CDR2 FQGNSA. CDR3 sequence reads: CASSQGGGEHGMGAYGYTF. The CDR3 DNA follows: TGTGCCAGCAGCCAAGGGGGGGGGGAACACGGGATGGGGGCCTATGGCTACACCTTC. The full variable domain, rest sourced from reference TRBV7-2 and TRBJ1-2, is GAGVSQSPSNKVTEKGKDVELRCDPISGHTALYWYRQSLGQGLEFLIYFQGNSAPDKSGLPSDRFSAERTGGSVSTLTIQRTQQEDSAVYLCASSQGGGEHGMGAYGYTFGSGTRLTVV.

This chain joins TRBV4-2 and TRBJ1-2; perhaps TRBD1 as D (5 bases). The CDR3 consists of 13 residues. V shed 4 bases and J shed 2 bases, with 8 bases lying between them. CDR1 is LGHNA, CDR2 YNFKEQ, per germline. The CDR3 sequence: CASSREGNYGYTF. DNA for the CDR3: TGTGCCAGCAGCCGCGAGGGGAACTATGGCTACACCTTC.

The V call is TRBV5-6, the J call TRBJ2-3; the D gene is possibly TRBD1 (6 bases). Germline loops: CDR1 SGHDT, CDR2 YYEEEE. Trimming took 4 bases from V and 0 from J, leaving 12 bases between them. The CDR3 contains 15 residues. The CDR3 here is CASSRGHFSTDTQYF. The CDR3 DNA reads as TGTGCCAGCAGCCGGGGACACTTCAGCACAGATACGCAGTATTTT.

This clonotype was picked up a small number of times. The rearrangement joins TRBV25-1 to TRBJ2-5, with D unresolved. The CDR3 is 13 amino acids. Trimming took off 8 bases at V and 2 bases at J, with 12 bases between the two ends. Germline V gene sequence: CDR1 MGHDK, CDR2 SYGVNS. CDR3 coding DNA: TGTGCCAGCCTCGACTCTTTACAAGAGACCCAGTACTTC. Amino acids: CASLDSLQETQYF.